The rows below give T cell receptor beta chains drawn from one sample of a study of type 1 regulatory T cells. These TCRs' antigens remain unknown. TCRdb reprocessed the reads via MiXCR and lists one record per CDR3 protein. Among under 75,000 distinct CDR3 sequences, less than 25% were seen once, and the ten largest hold roughly 8.3%. Material: cultured type 1 regulatory T (Tr1) cells, either the whole culture or a sorted fraction (not recorded which). The origin of the receptors is a human donor in good health. Both conserved end residues are part of each CDR3. The order of the fields is V gene, clone size, D gene, J gene, CDR3 protein, CDR3 DNA. The D gene is left open where the match is weak. Where a row states a size, it is once, few, many or the class of an expanded clone; other rows omit it.

>TRBV12-3/TRBV12-4|-|-|TRBJ2-1
CASSLRGGVPNEQFF
TGTGCCAGCAGTTTGAGGGGGGGGGTCCCTAATGAGCAGTTCTTC
>TRBV12-3/TRBV12-4|few|TRBD2|TRBJ2-7
CASGLLAGVHEQYF
TGTGCCAGCGGACTACTAGCGGGAGTCCACGAGCAGTACTTC
>TRBV12-3/TRBV12-4|-|-|TRBJ2-2
CASRLGPATGELFF
TGTGCCAGCAGACTAGGACCCGCCACCGGGGAGCTGTTTTTT
>TRBV20-1|few|-|TRBJ2-3
CSASDRRLSFSTDTQYF
TGCAGTGCTAGCGACAGACGCTTGTCCTTTAGCACAGATACGCAGTATTTT
>TRBV5-4|few|-|TRBJ2-3
CASSLDGGMTDTQYF
TGTGCCAGCAGCTTGGATGGAGGAATGACAGATACGCAGTATTTT
>TRBV20-1|-|-|TRBJ1-2
CSARDNRAAYGYTF
TGCAGTGCTAGAGATAATCGTGCGGCCTATGGCTACACCTTC
>TRBV7-8|-|TRBD1|TRBJ2-4
CASSSSAGQGFRAKNIQYF
TGTGCCAGCAGCTCCTCGGCGGGACAGGGTTTTAGGGCCAAAAACATTCAGTACTTC
>TRBV29-1|-|-|TRBJ2-7
CSVAINYEQYF
TGCAGCGTTGCCATCAATTACGAGCAGTACTTC
>TRBV10-3|-|-|TRBJ2-3
CAISPSGEDTQYF
TGTGCCATCAGTCCCTCGGGCGAGGATACGCAGTATTTT
>TRBV5-1|few|-|TRBJ2-3
CASSLTGFETDTQYF
TGCGCCAGCAGCTTGACGGGGTTCGAAACAGATACGCAGTATTTT
>TRBV3-1|-|-|TRBJ2-5
CASGHGQTQYF
TGTGCCAGTGGACACGGGCAGACCCAGTACTTC
>TRBV20-1|-|-|TRBJ1-5
CSARGISKGGQPQHF
TGCAGTGCTAGAGGGATTAGCAAGGGGGGCCAGCCCCAGCATTTT
>TRBV30|-|TRBD1|TRBJ2-7
CAWSGGQGYEQYF
TGTGCCTGGAGTGGGGGACAGGGCTACGAGCAGTACTTC
>TRBV20-1|few|-|TRBJ1-2
CSPAQGSHGYTF
TGCAGTCCCGCACAGGGAAGCCATGGCTACACCTTC
>TRBV5-1|-|TRBD2|TRBJ2-3
CASSLRLAGVTDTQYF
TGCGCCAGCAGCCTGAGACTAGCGGGAGTGACAGATACGCAGTATTTT
>TRBV20-1|-|-|TRBJ2-2
CSASTTLDPGELFF
TGCAGTGCTTCTACAACCCTAGATCCCGGGGAGCTGTTTTTT
>TRBV29-1|-|-|TRBJ1-5
CSVRRGEDQPQHF
TGCAGCGTTCGCAGAGGGGAGGATCAGCCCCAGCATTTT
>TRBV20-1|-|-|TRBJ1-1
CSARDTPEAFF
TGCAGTGCTAGAGACACCCCTGAAGCTTTCTTT
>TRBV6-1|few|-|TRBJ1-1
CASQGSTEAFF
TGTGCCAGCCAGGGCTCCACTGAAGCTTTCTTT
>TRBV6-1|few|-|TRBJ1-2
CASSGPETWAYGYTF
TGTGCCAGCAGCGGGCCCGAGACCTGGGCTTATGGCTACACCTTC
>TRBV20-1|many|-|TRBJ2-4
CSAAGQNIQYF
TGCAGTGCCGCGGGACAAAACATTCAGTACTTC
>TRBV18|-|-|TRBJ1-5
CASSRGGLEPQHF
TGTGCCAGCTCCCGGGGGGGTCTGGAGCCCCAGCATTTT
>TRBV6-6|few|TRBD2|TRBJ2-3
CASSYPGLAGIPDTQYF
TGTGCCAGCAGTTACCCGGGACTAGCGGGGATACCAGATACGCAGTATTTT
>TRBV5-1|few|TRBD1|TRBJ1-1
CASSFQGATEAFF
TGCGCCAGCAGCTTCCAGGGGGCTACTGAAGCTTTCTTT
>TRBV5-1|few|TRBD2|TRBJ2-3
CASSSLAEADTQYF
TGCGCCAGCAGCTCGCTAGCGGAGGCGGATACGCAGTATTTT
>TRBV7-2|many|-|TRBJ2-7
CASSLRTDSYEQYF
TGTGCCAGCAGTTTACGGACAGACTCCTACGAGCAGTACTTC
>TRBV4-2|few|-|TRBJ2-2
CASSQTLAGMVRSQNTGELFF
TGTGCCAGCAGCCAGACTTTGGCAGGGATGGTACGTTCCCAGAACACCGGGGAGCTGTTTTTT
>TRBV6-5|-|-|TRBJ2-7
CASSYGSGYEQYF
TGTGCCAGCAGTTACGGTAGCGGCTACGAGCAGTACTTC
>TRBV5-1|-|TRBD1|TRBJ1-2
CASSFGTGYNYGYTF
TGCGCCAGCAGCTTCGGGACAGGGTATAACTATGGCTACACCTTC
>TRBV5-1|many|TRBD2|TRBJ2-5
CASSSTSRTETQYF
TGCGCCAGCAGCTCGACTAGCAGAACAGAGACCCAGTACTTC
>TRBV7-7|-|-|TRBJ2-5
CASSRLGGSQETQYF
TGTGCTAGCAGCCGCCTCGGAGGATCCCAAGAGACCCAGTACTTC
>TRBV12-3/TRBV12-4|few|TRBD2|TRBJ2-5
CASSQGLAREETQYF
TGTGCCAGCAGCCAGGGACTAGCGCGCGAAGAGACCCAGTACTTC
>TRBV4-2|few|TRBD2|TRBJ2-7
CASSQGRGLAGEGEQYF
TGTGCCAGCAGCCAAGGGCGGGGACTAGCGGGAGAAGGGGAGCAGTACTTC